The 5 T cell receptor beta chains in this list originate from one sample, sequenced in a study of blood T cell repertoires in COVID-19. This table comes from immunoSEQ multiplex PCR, and its TCRdb copy is limited to in-frame clones, with some not included. This table has fewer than 85,000 clones, around three quarters appearing once. Sequencing input: peripheral blood. These receptors came from a woman aged 80 or over with active or convalescent COVID-19.

This clone has a single count. The CDR3 sequence: CASTASGESLREQFF. The CDR3 DNA sequence: TGCGCCAGTACCGCTAGCGGGGAATCGCTAAGGGAGCAGTTCTTC. The chain employs TRBV5-1 and TRBJ2-1; 9 nucleotides align to TRBD2. The V segment lost 8 bases and the J segment 10 bases; nucleotides outside the gene matches: 16. Germline V gene sequence: CDR1 SGHRS, CDR2 YFSETQ. The CDR3 runs 15 residues.

The chain uses TRBV7-3 and TRBJ2-3, with TRBD2 matching 9 bases. CDR1 SGHTA and CDR2 FQGTGA come from the germline V gene. The CDR3 consists of 15 residues. V trimming: 1 base; J trimming: 5 bases; junction bases outside the gene matches: 4. The CDR3 DNA is TGTGCCAGCAGCTTAAGCGGGGGGGCCCAAGATACGCAGTATTTT. Translating it yields CASSLSGGAQDTQYF.

V and J are TRBV5-1 and TRBJ2-1, with D perhaps matching TRBD2 (6 bases). In germline, CDR1 is SGHRS, CDR2 YFSETQ. Trimming took 3 bases from V and 7 from J, leaving 11 bases between them. The length of the CDR3 is 13 residues. The CDR3: CASSSGVGNEQFF. The DNA of the CDR3 is TGCGCCAGCAGCTCGGGGGTGGGGAATGAGCAGTTCTTC. Filled out from reference TRBV5-1 and TRBJ2-1, the complete variable domain reads KAGVTQTPRYLIKTRGQQVTLSCSPISGHRSVSWYQQTPGQGLQFLFEYFSETQRNKGNFPGRFSGRQFSNSRSEMNVSTLELGDSALYLCASSSGVGNEQFFGPGTRLTVL.

V gene TRBV28 combines with J gene TRBJ2-7; 7 nucleotides align to TRBD2. The V gene end was trimmed by 11 bases and the J gene end by 5 bases; junction bases not matched to a gene: 12. This CDR3 comprises 13 residues. CDR1 is MDHEN and CDR2 is SYDVKM in the germline V gene. CDR3 protein: CAPRWGGNDEQYF. CDR3 sequence (DNA): TGTGCCCCTCGGTGGGGGGGGAACGACGAGCAGTACTTC.

The chain uses TRBV30 and TRBJ1-5, with a possible D match to TRBD1 (5 bases). The CDR3 contains 16 residues. The V and J ends lost 1 base and 2 bases respectively, with 15 bases between them. Germline V lookup: CDR1 GTSNPN, CDR2 SVGIG (reference sequence). CDR3 region: CAWSEGPLWGNQPQHF. The DNA of the CDR3 is TGTGCCTGGAGTGAGGGGCCCCTTTGGGGCAATCAGCCCCAGCATTTT.